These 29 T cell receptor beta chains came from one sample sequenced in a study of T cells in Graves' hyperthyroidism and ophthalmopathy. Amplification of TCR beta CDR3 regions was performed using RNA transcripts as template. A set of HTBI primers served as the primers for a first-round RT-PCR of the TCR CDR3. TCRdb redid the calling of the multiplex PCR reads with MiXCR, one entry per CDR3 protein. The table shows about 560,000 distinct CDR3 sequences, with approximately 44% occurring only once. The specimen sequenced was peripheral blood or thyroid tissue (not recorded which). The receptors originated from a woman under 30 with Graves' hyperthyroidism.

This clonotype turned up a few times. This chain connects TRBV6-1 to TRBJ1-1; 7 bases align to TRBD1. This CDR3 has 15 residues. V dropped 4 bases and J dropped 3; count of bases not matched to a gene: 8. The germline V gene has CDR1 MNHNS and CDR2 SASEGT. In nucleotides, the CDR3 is TGTGCCAGCAGTGGAGACAGGGTGAGATACACTGAAGCTTTCTTT. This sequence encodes CASSGDRVRYTEAFF.

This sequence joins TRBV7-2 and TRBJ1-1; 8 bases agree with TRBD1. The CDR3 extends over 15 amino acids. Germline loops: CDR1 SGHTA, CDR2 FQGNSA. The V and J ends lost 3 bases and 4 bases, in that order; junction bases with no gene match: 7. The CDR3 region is CASSLDGQGVTEAFF. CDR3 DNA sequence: TGTGCCAGCAGCTTGGATGGACAGGGCGTCACTGAAGCTTTCTTT.

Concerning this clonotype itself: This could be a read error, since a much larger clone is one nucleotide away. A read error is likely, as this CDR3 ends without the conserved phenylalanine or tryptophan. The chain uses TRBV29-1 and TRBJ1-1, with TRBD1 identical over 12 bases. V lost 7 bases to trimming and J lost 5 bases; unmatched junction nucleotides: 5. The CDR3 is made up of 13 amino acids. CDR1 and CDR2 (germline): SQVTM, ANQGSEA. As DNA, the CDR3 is TGCAGCGCGGGACAGGGGGCATGGACTGAAGCTTTCTCT. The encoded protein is CSAGQGAWTEAFS.

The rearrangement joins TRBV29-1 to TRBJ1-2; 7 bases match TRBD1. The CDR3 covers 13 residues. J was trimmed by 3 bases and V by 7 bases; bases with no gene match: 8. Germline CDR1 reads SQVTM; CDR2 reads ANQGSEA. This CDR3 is CSALHGTDYGYTF. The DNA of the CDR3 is TGCAGCGCCCTACATGGGACAGACTATGGCTACACCTTC.

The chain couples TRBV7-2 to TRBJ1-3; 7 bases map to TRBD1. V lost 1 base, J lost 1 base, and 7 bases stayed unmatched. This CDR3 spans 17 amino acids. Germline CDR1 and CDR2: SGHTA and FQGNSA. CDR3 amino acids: CASSLGQGGFSGNTIYF. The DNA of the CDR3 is TGTGCCAGCAGCTTAGGACAGGGAGGATTTTCTGGAAACACCATATATTTT.

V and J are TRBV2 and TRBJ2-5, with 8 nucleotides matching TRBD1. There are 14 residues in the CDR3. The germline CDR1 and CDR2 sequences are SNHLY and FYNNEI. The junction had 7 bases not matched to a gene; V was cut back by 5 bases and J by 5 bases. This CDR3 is CASSPTGAGETQYF. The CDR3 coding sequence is TGTGCCAGCAGTCCGACAGGGGCTGGGGAGACCCAGTACTTC.

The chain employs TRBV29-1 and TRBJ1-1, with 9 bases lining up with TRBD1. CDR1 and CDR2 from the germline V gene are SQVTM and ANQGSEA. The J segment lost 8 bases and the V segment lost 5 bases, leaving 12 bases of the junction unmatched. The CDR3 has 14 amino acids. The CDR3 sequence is CSVPRTGVELEAFF. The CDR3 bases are TGCAGCGTTCCTAGGACAGGGGTAGAGCTGGAAGCTTTCTTT.

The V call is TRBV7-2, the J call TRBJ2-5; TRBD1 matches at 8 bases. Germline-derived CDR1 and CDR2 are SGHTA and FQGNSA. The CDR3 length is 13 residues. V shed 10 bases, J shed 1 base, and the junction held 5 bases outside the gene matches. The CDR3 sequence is CATQGQAQETQYF. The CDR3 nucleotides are TGTGCCACCCAGGGACAGGCCCAAGAGACCCAGTACTTC.

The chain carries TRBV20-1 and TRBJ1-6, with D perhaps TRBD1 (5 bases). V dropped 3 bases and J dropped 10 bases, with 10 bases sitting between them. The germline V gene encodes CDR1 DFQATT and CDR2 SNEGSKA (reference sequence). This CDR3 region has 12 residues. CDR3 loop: CSASARESPLHF. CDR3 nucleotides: TGCAGTGCTAGCGCCAGGGAGTCACCCCTCCACTTT.

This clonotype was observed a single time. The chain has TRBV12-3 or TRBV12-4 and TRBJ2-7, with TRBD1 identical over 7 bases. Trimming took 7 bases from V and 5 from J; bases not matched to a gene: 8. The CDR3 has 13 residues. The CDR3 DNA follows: TGTGCCAGCACTGGGTTCCAGGGGGACGAGCAGTACTTC. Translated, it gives CASTGFQGDEQYF.

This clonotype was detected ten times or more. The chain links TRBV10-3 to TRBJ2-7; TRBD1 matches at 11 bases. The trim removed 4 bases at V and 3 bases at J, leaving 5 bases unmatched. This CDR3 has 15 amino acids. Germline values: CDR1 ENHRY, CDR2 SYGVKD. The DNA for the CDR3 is TGTGCCATCAGTGCCCCCGGGACAGGGGGCTACGAGCAGTACTTC. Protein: CAISAPGTGGYEQYF.

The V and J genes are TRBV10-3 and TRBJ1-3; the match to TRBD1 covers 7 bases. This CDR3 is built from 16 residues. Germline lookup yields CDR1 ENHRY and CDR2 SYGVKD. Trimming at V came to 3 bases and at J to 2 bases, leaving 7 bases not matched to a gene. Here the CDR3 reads CAISEVQGDTGNTIYF. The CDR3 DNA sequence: TGTGCCATCAGTGAAGTTCAGGGGGACACTGGAAACACCATATATTTT.

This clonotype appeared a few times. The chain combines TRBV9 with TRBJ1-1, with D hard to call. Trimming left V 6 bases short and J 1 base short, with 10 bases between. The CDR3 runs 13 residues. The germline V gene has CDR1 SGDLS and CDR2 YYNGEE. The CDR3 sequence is CASTRTANTEAFF. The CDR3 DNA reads TGTGCCAGCACCCGAACAGCGAACACTGAAGCTTTCTTT.

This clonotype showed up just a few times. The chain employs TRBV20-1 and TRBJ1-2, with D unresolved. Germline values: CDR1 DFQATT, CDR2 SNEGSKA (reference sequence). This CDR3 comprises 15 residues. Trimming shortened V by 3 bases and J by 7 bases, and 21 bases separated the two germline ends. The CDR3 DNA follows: TGCAGTGCTAGTATGTGGGAGAGCAAGACCTTTGGCTACACCTTC. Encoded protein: CSASMWESKTFGYTF.

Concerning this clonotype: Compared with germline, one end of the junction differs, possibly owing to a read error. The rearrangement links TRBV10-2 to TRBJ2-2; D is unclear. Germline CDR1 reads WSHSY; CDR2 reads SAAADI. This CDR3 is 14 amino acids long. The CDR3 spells CASSPLGNIGELFF. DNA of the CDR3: TGTGCCAGCAGCCCCTTGGGCAACATCGGGGAGCTGTTTTTT.

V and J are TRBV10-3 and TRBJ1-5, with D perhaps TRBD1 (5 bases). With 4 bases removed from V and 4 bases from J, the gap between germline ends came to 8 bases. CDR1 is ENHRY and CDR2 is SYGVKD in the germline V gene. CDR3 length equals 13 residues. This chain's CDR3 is CAISARVNQPQHF. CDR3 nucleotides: TGTGCCATCAGTGCCAGGGTTAATCAGCCCCAGCATTTT.

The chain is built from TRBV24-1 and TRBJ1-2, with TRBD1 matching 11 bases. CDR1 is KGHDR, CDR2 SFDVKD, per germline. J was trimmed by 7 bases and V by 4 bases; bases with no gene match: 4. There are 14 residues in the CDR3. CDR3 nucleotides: TGTGCCACCAGTGAGGGGACAGGGGGGCTTGGCTACACCTTC. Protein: CATSEGTGGLGYTF.

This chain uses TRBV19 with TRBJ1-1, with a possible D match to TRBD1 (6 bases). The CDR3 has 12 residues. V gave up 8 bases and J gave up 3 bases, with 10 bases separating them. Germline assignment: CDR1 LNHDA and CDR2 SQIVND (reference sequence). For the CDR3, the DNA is TGTGCCAGTGTCTGGGGGCACACTGAAGCTTTCTTT. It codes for CASVWGHTEAFF.

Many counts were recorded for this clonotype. In DNA form, the CDR3 reads TGTGCCATCAGTGAGTCTGGACGACAAGACCGTCCCTACGAGCAGTACTTC. Translating gives CAISESGRQDRPYEQYF. The gene calls are TRBV10-3 and TRBJ2-7; D unclear. Germline CDR1 reads ENHRY; CDR2 reads SYGVKD. The CDR3 sequence is 17 residues long. Trimming cost V 0 bases and J 2 bases, with 17 bases left between them.

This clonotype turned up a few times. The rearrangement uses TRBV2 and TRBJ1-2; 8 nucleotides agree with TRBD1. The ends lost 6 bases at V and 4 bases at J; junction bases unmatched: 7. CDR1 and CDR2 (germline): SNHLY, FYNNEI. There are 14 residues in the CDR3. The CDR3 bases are TGTGCCAGCAGCGCAGGGGGCTTTCTCTATGGCTACACCTTC. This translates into CASSAGGFLYGYTF.

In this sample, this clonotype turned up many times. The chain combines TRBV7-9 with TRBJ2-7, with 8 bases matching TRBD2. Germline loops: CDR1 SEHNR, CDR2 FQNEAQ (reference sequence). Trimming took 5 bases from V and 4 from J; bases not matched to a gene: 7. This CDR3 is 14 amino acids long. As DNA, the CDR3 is TGTGCCAGCAGCCACCTGACTAGCGAGTACGAGCAGTACTTC. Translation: CASSHLTSEYEQYF.

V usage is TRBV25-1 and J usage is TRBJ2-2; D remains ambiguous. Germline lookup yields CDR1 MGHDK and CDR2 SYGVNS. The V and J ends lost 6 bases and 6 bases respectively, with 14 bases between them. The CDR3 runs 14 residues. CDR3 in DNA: TGTGCCAGCAGGAAAGGGTCAAGGTCCGGGGAGCTGTTTTTT. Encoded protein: CASRKGSRSGELFF.

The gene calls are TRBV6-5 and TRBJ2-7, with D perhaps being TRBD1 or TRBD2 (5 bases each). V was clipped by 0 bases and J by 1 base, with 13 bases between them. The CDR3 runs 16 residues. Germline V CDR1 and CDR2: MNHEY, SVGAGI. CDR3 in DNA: TGTGCCAGCAGTTACTCGAGAGTTGGGGGTTCCTACGAGCAGTACTTC. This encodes CASSYSRVGGSYEQYF.

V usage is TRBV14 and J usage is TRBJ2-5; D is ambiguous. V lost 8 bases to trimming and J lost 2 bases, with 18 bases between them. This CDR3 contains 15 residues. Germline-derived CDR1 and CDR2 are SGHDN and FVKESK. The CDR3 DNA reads TGTGCCAGCTCACCACGGATACAGTTGCAAGAGACCCAGTACTTC. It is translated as CASSPRIQLQETQYF.

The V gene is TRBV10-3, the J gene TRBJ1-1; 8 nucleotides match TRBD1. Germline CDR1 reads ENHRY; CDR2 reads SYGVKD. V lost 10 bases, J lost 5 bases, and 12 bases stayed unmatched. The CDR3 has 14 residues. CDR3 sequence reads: CARKSDRGGTEAFF. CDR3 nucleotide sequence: TGTGCCAGGAAATCAGACAGGGGTGGGACTGAAGCTTTCTTT.

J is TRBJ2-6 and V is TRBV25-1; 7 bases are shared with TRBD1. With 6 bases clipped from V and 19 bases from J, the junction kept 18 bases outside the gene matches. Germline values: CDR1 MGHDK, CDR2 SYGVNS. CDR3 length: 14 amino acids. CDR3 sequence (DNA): TGTGCCAGCAGCCAAAAGCTCCGGGACAGTGGATTCACTTTC. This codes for CASSQKLRDSGFTF.

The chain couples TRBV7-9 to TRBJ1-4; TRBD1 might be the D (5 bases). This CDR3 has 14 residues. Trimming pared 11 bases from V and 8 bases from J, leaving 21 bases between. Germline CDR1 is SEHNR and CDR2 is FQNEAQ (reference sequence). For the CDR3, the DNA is TGTGCCTGGAGTGTAAGGGGATGGTTCGAAAAACTGTTTTTT. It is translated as CAWSVRGWFEKLFF.

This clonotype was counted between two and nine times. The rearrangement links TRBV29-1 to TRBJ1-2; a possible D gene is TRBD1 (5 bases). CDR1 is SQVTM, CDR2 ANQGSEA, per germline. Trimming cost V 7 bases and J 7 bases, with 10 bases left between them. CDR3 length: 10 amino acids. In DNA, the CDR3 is TGCAGCGCCGTGGGGGGTGGCTACACCTTC. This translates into CSAVGGGYTF.

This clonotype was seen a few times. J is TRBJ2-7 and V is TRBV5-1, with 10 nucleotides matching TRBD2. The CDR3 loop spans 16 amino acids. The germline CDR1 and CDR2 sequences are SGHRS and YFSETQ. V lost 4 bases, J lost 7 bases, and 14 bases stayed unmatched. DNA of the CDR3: TGCGCCAGCAGCAAAACTAGCGGGAAGCTAGCAGGGGAGCAGTACTTC. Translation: CASSKTSGKLAGEQYF. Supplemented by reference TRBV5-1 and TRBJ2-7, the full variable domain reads KAGVTQTPRYLIKTRGQQVTLSCSPISGHRSVSWYQQTPGQGLQFLFEYFSETQRNKGNFPGRFSGRQFSNSRSEMNVSTLELGDSALYLCASSKTSGKLAGEQYFGPGTRLTVT.